A selection of T cell receptor beta chains follows, all from one sample in a study of Ad26.COV2.S vaccination and SARS-CoV-2 variants. Generated by immunoSEQ multiplex PCR, the TCRdb table keeps only in-frame clones and is missing some. The sample lists around 350,000 clones; 92% were seen once. The starting material was peripheral blood, obtained after recovery from COVID-19. These receptors were obtained from a human donor who had recovered from COVID-19. CDR3s include the opening cysteine and the closing phenylalanine or tryptophan. D genes are given only for firm matches. Not every row has a clone size; where given, it reads once, few, many or a size class.

d_gene,j_gene,abundance,v_gene,CDR3nt,CDR3aa
TRBD1,TRBJ2-7,-,TRBV9,TGTGCCAGCAGCGTAGCTATGACAGGGGGCAACTCCTACGAGCAGTACTTC,CASSVAMTGGNSYEQYF
-,TRBJ1-6,-,TRBV4-1,TGCGCCAGCAGCCAAGGACTGAGCTCCTATAATTCACCCCTCCACTTT,CASSQGLSSYNSPLHF
-,TRBJ1-2,-,TRBV9,TGTGCCAGCAGCTGGGACACTAAGGGGGGAGTCTATGGCTACACCTTC,CASSWDTKGGVYGYTF
-,TRBJ2-7,-,TRBV7-9,TGTGCCAGCAGCTTTGGGTCCTACGAGCAGTACTTC,CASSFGSYEQYF
-,TRBJ1-3,-,TRBV11-3,TGTGCCAGCAGCTTCGGCTCAACTGGAAACACCATATATTTT,CASSFGSTGNTIYF
TRBD2,TRBJ2-3,-,TRBV27,TGTGCCAGCAGTTTGAGATGGGGACTAGCGCCAGATACGCAGTATTTT,CASSLRWGLAPDTQYF
-,TRBJ1-2,-,TRBV2,TGTGCCAGCAGTGTCGGGGGGATGGACGCACTACGAGGCTACACCTTC,CASSVGGMDALRGYTF
-,TRBJ1-2,once,TRBV7-2,TGTGCCAGCAGCTTAGCAACCCCTCAAGGGGGAGATGGCTACACCTTC,CASSLATPQGGDGYTF
TRBD1,TRBJ2-7,-,TRBV7-3,TGTGCCAGCAGCCCGACAGGGGGCGCATCCTACGAGCAGTACTTC,CASSPTGGASYEQYF
-,TRBJ1-1,-,TRBV5-6,TGTGCCAGCAGCTTGTGGCAGGTTAATGAAGCTTTCTTT,CASSLWQVNEAFF
-,TRBJ1-5,-,TRBV9,TGTGCCAGCAGCGCAGGTCTTAGCAATCAGCCCCAGCATTTT,CASSAGLSNQPQHF
TRBD2,TRBJ2-3,-,TRBV11-2,TGTGCCAGCAGCTTAGAGGGCCTAGCGGGGGGTCCTCAAGGCACAGATACGCAGTATTTT,CASSLEGLAGGPQGTDTQYF
TRBD2,TRBJ2-2,few,TRBV27,TGTGCCAGCAGTTTATCGCGACTAGCGGGGGGGACGAACACCGGGGAGCTGTTTTTT,CASSLSRLAGGTNTGELFF
-,TRBJ2-6,-,TRBV19,TGTGCCAGTAGTATAGGTAGTCTCAGCTCTGGGGCCAACGTCCTGACTTTC,CASSIGSLSSGANVLTF
-,TRBJ2-1,-,TRBV5-4,TGTGCCAGCAGCTTGGTGGTGGAGGGTGAGCAGTTCTTC,CASSLVVEGEQFF
TRBD1,TRBJ2-5,-,TRBV24-1,TGTGCCACCAGCGTGGGACAGGGGGCCGGGGAGACCCAGTACTTC,CATSVGQGAGETQYF
-,TRBJ1-3,once,TRBV6-5,TGTGCCAGCAGTTACGGATACCCAGGCACTGGAAACACCATATATTTT,CASSYGYPGTGNTIYF
-,TRBJ1-4,-,TRBV27,TGTGCCAGCGGTTCAGGGACTAATGAAAAACTGTTTTTT,CASGSGTNEKLFF
-,TRBJ1-2,-,TRBV27,TGTGCCAGCAGTCCCCCCCCGGGGGGGGTAGACGGCTACACCTTC,CASSPPPGGVDGYTF
-,TRBJ1-4,few,TRBV11-2,TGTGCCAGCAGCCCAGGGAGCGGGGTAGAAAAACTGTTTTTT,CASSPGSGVEKLFF
-,TRBJ2-4,-,TRBV11-2,TGTGCCAGCAGCTCCCGGGGTAGCGGAGGGGACAAAAACATTCAGTACTTC,CASSSRGSGGDKNIQYF
TRBD1,TRBJ2-7,-,TRBV5-6,TGTGCCAGCAGCCCGGACAGGTACGAGCAGTACTTC,CASSPDRYEQYF